These 20 T cell receptor beta chains share one sample of origin, sequenced in a study of blood T cell repertoires in COVID-19. Produced via immunoSEQ multiplex PCR; TCRdb's table is partial and in-frame only. The sample has 150,000 to 200,000 clones, roughly 79% seen once; the top ten hold less than 30%. The sample was peripheral blood. The receptors come from a woman in her seventies with acute or convalescent COVID-19.

This clone was counted a single time. This sequence joins TRBV13 and TRBJ2-1; tentative D call: TRBD2 (6 bases). The V gene lost 0 bases and the J gene lost 8 bases, with 17 bases spanning the gap. CDR3 length: 16 residues. The germline V gene has CDR1 PRHDT and CDR2 FYEKMQ (reference sequence). CDR3 coding DNA: TGTGCCAGCAGCTTAGGGACCCGGGCCACGGGGGATGAGCAGTTCTTC. Translation gives CASSLGTRATGDEQFF.

The chain couples TRBV3-1 (or the pseudogene TRBV3-2) to TRBJ2-7; no definite D call. CDR1 and CDR2 (germline): LGHDT, YNNKEL (reference sequence). Trimming stripped 1 base from V and 4 bases from J, with 14 bases between. The CDR3 has 15 amino acids. CDR3 bases: TGTGCCAGCAGCCAAGCCCGGGTTGTTGTGTACGAGCAGTACTTC. It encodes CASSQARVVVYEQYF.

This clone is large (0.1 to 1%) in the sample. The rearrangement uses TRBV6-5 and TRBJ1-1, with TRBD1 as a possible D gene (6 bases). Germline V gives CDR1 MNHEY, CDR2 SVGAGI. CDR3 length equals 12 residues. Between the trimmed V and J ends, which lost 6 bases and 5 bases, there was a span of 10 bases. The CDR3 reads CASSPTGTEAFF. CDR3 coding DNA: TGTGCCAGCAGCCCAACAGGGACTGAAGCTTTCTTT.

The chain links TRBV6-5 to TRBJ2-2, with a tentative D call TRBD2 (6 bases). Looked up from germline, CDR1 is MNHEY and CDR2 is SVGAGI. The V end lost 7 bases, the J end lost 2 bases, and 11 bases lay between the germline ends. The CDR3 runs 14 residues. CDR3: CASKDGSNTGELFF. The CDR3 nucleotides are TGTGCCAGCAAGGACGGGAGCAACACCGGGGAGCTGTTTTTT.

This clone was seen only a few times. The chain carries TRBV19 and TRBJ2-1; D may be TRBD1 (6 bases). CDR3 length: 15 residues. Trimming took off 5 bases at V and 5 bases at J, with 16 bases between the two ends. CDR1 is LNHDA, CDR2 SQIVND, per germline (reference sequence). CDR3 nucleotide sequence: TGTGCCAGTAGTCTCCAACCGGGACATAACAATGAGCAGTTCTTC. Translation: CASSLQPGHNNEQFF.

The chain is built from TRBV28 and TRBJ1-5, with 12 bases fitting TRBD1. The CDR3 is made up of 16 amino acids. Germline V gives CDR1 MDHEN, CDR2 SYDVKM. The trim removed 7 bases at V and 3 bases at J, leaving 7 bases unmatched. CDR3 protein: CASTGGQGANNQPQHF. CDR3 DNA sequence: TGTGCCAGCACCGGGGGACAGGGGGCGAACAATCAGCCCCAGCATTTT.

This clone was seen only once. This rearrangement joins TRBV29-1 to TRBJ2-3, with 11 bases that match TRBD1. Germline values: CDR1 SQVTM, CDR2 ANQGSEA. The CDR3 runs 17 residues. The trim removed 3 bases at V and 4 bases at J, leaving 12 bases unmatched. The CDR3 region is CSVDSHRDRGYADTQYF. Written as DNA, the CDR3 is TGCAGCGTTGATAGCCACCGGGACAGGGGGTACGCAGATACGCAGTATTTT.

V and J are TRBV29-1 and TRBJ2-3, with 7 nucleotides matching TRBD2. The V segment lost 4 bases and the J segment 7 bases; nucleotides outside the gene matches: 17. The CDR3 sequence is 16 residues long. The germline CDR1 and CDR2 sequences are SQVTM and ANQGSEA. CDR3 amino acids: CSVANGGRERANTQYF. The CDR3 DNA reads TGCAGCGTTGCGAATGGTGGGAGGGAAAGGGCAAATACGCAGTATTTT.

This clone was observed a single time. The rearrangement joins TRBV19 to TRBJ1-1, with TRBD1 identical over 9 bases. The length of the CDR3 is 16 residues. V lost 5 bases to trimming and J lost 3 bases; unmatched junction nucleotides: 10. Germline-derived CDR1 and CDR2 are LNHDA and SQIVND (reference sequence). This chain's CDR3 is CASSERVNRGHTEAFF. The CDR3 coding sequence is TGTGCCAGTAGTGAAAGGGTTAACAGGGGGCACACTGAAGCTTTCTTT.

The CDR3 reads CASSQETGSSYEQYF. The CDR3 region has the DNA TGTGCCAGCAGCCAAGAGACAGGGAGCTCCTACGAGCAGTACTTC. This rearrangement joins TRBV3-1 (or the pseudogene TRBV3-2) to TRBJ2-7; 7 bases match TRBD1. V gave up 0 bases and J gave up 0 bases; unmatched junction bases: 2. Per the germline V gene, CDR1 is LGHDT and CDR2 is YNNKEL (reference sequence). This CDR3 spans 15 amino acids.

J is TRBJ2-2 and V is TRBV5-1, with 7 bases identical to TRBD2. This CDR3 has 18 amino acids. V shed 4 bases and J 5 bases; nucleotides not matched to a gene: 17. Germline V gene sequence: CDR1 SGHRS, CDR2 YFSETQ. This CDR3 is CASSAGYGAREQTGELFF. DNA of the CDR3: TGCGCCAGCAGCGCGGGATATGGGGCGCGGGAGCAAACCGGGGAGCTGTTTTTT.

This chain links TRBV9 with TRBJ2-2, with a possible D match to TRBD1 (5 bases). Germline V gene lookup returns CDR1 SGDLS and CDR2 YYNGEE. The V end was cut by 4 bases, the J end by 4 bases, with 11 bases between. The CDR3 has 14 residues. This CDR3 reads CASSLRVATGELFF. The CDR3, as DNA: TGTGCCAGCAGCCTCAGGGTGGCCACCGGGGAGCTGTTTTTT.

The J gene is TRBJ1-1, the V gene TRBV27; the match to TRBD1 covers 8 bases. The germline V gene has CDR1 MNHEY and CDR2 SMNVEV (reference sequence). V dropped 6 bases and J dropped 0; count of bases not matched to a gene: 9. This CDR3 is built from 16 residues. The CDR3 DNA reads as TGTGCCAGCAGCACCGACTGGACAGGGCTGAACACTGAAGCTTTCTTT. Encoded protein: CASSTDWTGLNTEAFF.

The chain joins TRBV12-2 to TRBJ2-7; TRBD1 is the table's D call and was not checked against the DNA. TRBV12-2 is shown as a pseudogene. This CDR3 contains 13 residues. The CDR3 nucleotides read TGTGCAAGGGGGACAGTGAGGGACTACGAGCAGTACTTC. Translating gives CARGTVRDYEQYF.

The chain joins TRBV6-1 to TRBJ2-2; TRBD1 matches at 12 bases. Germline values: CDR1 MNHNS, CDR2 SASEGT. CDR3 length: 20 residues. J was trimmed by 4 bases and V by 3 bases; bases with no gene match: 15. CDR3 region: CASSDPRGQGAPIPTGELFF. The DNA of the CDR3 is TGTGCCAGCAGTGATCCTCGGGGACAGGGGGCGCCGATCCCCACCGGGGAGCTGTTTTTT.

The chain is built from TRBV10-1 and TRBJ2-1; no reliable D call. V was clipped by 0 bases and J by 8 bases, with 11 bases between them. The CDR3 runs 14 residues. CDR1 is WNHNN and CDR2 is SYGVQD in the germline V gene (reference sequence). The CDR3 DNA sequence: TGCGCCAGCAGTGAGTCAAGAGCGATCGATGAGCAGTTCTTC. Translated, it gives CASSESRAIDEQFF.

The rearrangement uses TRBV5-1 and TRBJ1-1; 7 nucleotides agree with TRBD1. Germline CDR1 SGHRS, CDR2 YFSETQ. Germline trimming cut 4 bases from V and 0 bases from J; bases unmatched to any gene: 6. CDR3 length equals 15 residues. The CDR3 reads CASSPGGTVNTEAFF. The CDR3, as DNA: TGCGCCAGCAGCCCTGGAGGGACAGTGAACACTGAAGCTTTCTTT.

This chain links TRBV5-1 with TRBJ2-7; 8 bases are a match to TRBD1. Losses at the gene ends were 0 bases for V and 3 bases for J; bases not matched to a gene: 5. The germline V gene encodes CDR1 SGHRS and CDR2 YFSETQ. This CDR3 has 15 amino acids. The CDR3 protein is CASSLAGTGDYEQYF. The CDR3 DNA follows: TGCGCCAGCAGCTTGGCCGGGACAGGAGACTACGAGCAGTACTTC.

The rearrangement links TRBV27 to TRBJ1-4; maybe TRBD1 (6 bases). V dropped 0 bases and J dropped 2 bases, with 25 bases sitting between them. Germline V lookup: CDR1 MNHEY, CDR2 SMNVEV (reference sequence). CDR3 length equals 21 residues. Here the CDR3 DNA reads TGTGCCAGCAGTTTATCGGCCCGGCGCAGGGGTATTTCTGCTACTAATGAAAAACTGTTTTTT. Its protein product is CASSLSARRRGISATNEKLFF.

This clone has only a few counts. The V gene is TRBV4-1, the J gene TRBJ2-3; 12 nucleotides match TRBD1. This CDR3 has 17 amino acids. CDR1 and CDR2 (germline): MGHRA, YSYEKL. Germline trimming cut 4 bases from V and 1 base from J; bases unmatched to any gene: 6. The CDR3 here is CASSPSGTGGGTDTQYF. The CDR3, as DNA: TGCGCCAGCAGCCCATCCGGGACAGGGGGCGGCACAGATACGCAGTATTTT.